These 9 T cell receptor beta chains originate from one sample sequenced in a study of blood T cell repertoires in COVID-19. Libraries were prepared by immunoSEQ multiplex PCR; TCRdb keeps only in-frame clonotypes and omits some of them. The data contain a few hundred thousand clones, 85% to 90% of them seen just once; the ten biggest clones take up 4% to 4.5%. Material for sequencing was peripheral blood. The receptor source for this set is a man aged 50 or older with acute or convalescent COVID-19.

The chain recombines TRBV7-9 with TRBJ1-1; 7 bases align to TRBD1. The germline gives CDR1 SEHNR, CDR2 FQNEAQ (reference sequence). The V gene end was trimmed by 4 bases and the J gene end by 1 base; junction bases not matched to a gene: 3. This CDR3 is built from 14 residues. The CDR3 coding sequence is TGTGCCAGCAGCTCTTACAGGGGGAACACTGAAGCTTTCTTT. As protein: CASSSYRGNTEAFF.

The rearrangement uses TRBV2 and TRBJ2-2, with 11 bases matching TRBD2. CDR3 length equals 17 residues. J lost 0 bases, V lost 4 bases, and 4 bases had no gene match. Germline V gene sequence: CDR1 SNHLY, CDR2 FYNNEI. The CDR3 loop is CASSGGSGGANTGELFF. The CDR3 nucleotides read TGTGCCAGCAGTGGAGGTAGCGGGGGGGCGAACACCGGGGAGCTGTTTTTT.

This chain joins TRBV29-1 and TRBJ1-2; maybe TRBD1 (5 bases). V was shortened by 6 bases and J by 6 bases, with 17 bases between the two germline ends. The germline CDR1 and CDR2 sequences are SQVTM and ANQGSEA. The CDR3 covers 13 residues. In DNA, the CDR3 is TGCAGCGTCGACAGAGGACCCCTGGATGGCTACACCTTC. Translated, it gives CSVDRGPLDGYTF.

V is TRBV4-2 and J is TRBJ1-3, with 10 bases fitting TRBD1. Germline CDR1 reads LGHNA; CDR2 reads YNFKEQ. The ends lost 5 bases at V and 4 bases at J; junction bases unmatched: 11. This CDR3 region has 17 residues. The CDR3 DNA is TGTGCCAGCAGCAGTAACTTCGGGACAGGGGTCGGAAACACCATATATTTT. It codes for CASSSNFGTGVGNTIYF.

This clone has just a few counts. The chain has TRBV7-9 and TRBJ1-1, with a tentative D call TRBD1 (6 bases). V shed 4 bases and J shed 1 base, with 10 bases lying between them. In germline, CDR1 is SEHNR, CDR2 FQNEAQ (reference sequence). CDR3 length: 14 residues. The chain's CDR3 is CASSWGTSNTEAFF. CDR3 in DNA: TGTGCCAGCAGCTGGGGGACATCGAACACTGAAGCTTTCTTT.

J is TRBJ1-3 and V is TRBV15; D uncertain. CDR1 and CDR2 (germline): LNHNV, YYDKDF (reference sequence). V was shortened by 0 bases and J by 0 bases, with 6 bases between the two germline ends. This CDR3 comprises 15 residues. The CDR3 here is CATSRDRSSGNTIYF. The DNA for the CDR3 is TGTGCCACCAGCAGAGATAGATCCTCTGGAAACACCATATATTTT.

This chain uses TRBV9 with TRBJ1-4; 7 bases match TRBD1. J was trimmed by 6 bases and V by 0 bases; bases with no gene match: 5. Germline CDR1 reads SGDLS; CDR2 reads YYNGEE. The length of the CDR3 is 15 residues. CDR3 sequence (DNA): TGTGCCAGCAGCGTAGAGGGGCAGGGGGATGAAAAACTGTTTTTT. Translating it yields CASSVEGQGDEKLFF.

The chain recombines TRBV3-1 (or the pseudogene TRBV3-2) with TRBJ1-4, with a possible D match to TRBD1 (5 bases). Per germline, CDR1 LGHDT and CDR2 YNNKEL (reference sequence). The CDR3 is made up of 14 amino acids. V lost 3 bases and J 6 bases, leaving 11 bases between the germline ends. Here the CDR3 reads CASSHEDSHEKLFF. CDR3 bases: TGTGCCAGCAGCCACGAAGACAGCCATGAAAAACTGTTTTTT.

The chain has TRBV6-5 and TRBJ1-1, with no clear D. Germline V gives CDR1 MNHEY, CDR2 SVGAGI. The CDR3 consists of 15 residues. Trimming shortened V by 7 bases and J by 1 base, and 16 bases separated the two germline ends. This chain's CDR3 is CASTPIRGGNTEAFF. The CDR3 nucleotides read TGTGCCAGCACCCCCATCCGGGGAGGGAACACTGAAGCTTTCTTT.